This record covers a single T cell receptor beta chain. The repertoire was sequenced with immunoSEQ multiplex PCR; TCRdb's copy has only in-frame clones and lacks some. The sample shows 120,000 or so clones, around nine tenths of them seen only once. This entry is derived from a study of blood T cell repertoires in COVID-19. As for the study in general: Donors in the United States, Italy and Spain gave samples during acute or convalescent COVID-19.

The receptor was derived from a woman between 50 and 59 years old with acute or convalescent COVID-19. The sample taken for sequencing was peripheral blood.

As DNA, the CDR3 is TGTGCCAGCAGCCCGCCCGGTGTCAATGAAAAACTGTTTTTT. Its protein product is CASSPPGVNEKLFF. The chain combines TRBV3-1 (or the pseudogene TRBV3-2) with TRBJ1-4; D unclear. V dropped 4 bases and J dropped 5 bases, with 11 bases sitting between them. Germline V CDR1 and CDR2: LGHDT, YNNKEL (reference sequence). The length of the CDR3 is 14 residues.